The rows below give T cell receptor beta chains drawn from one sample of a study of blood T cell repertoires in COVID-19. Repertoires were generated with immunoSEQ multiplex PCR, while TCRdb's copy carries only in-frame clones and drops some. The sample shows 200,000 to 300,000 clones, 84% of them seen only once. The sequenced sample was peripheral blood. The receptors stem from a man in his forties or fifties with acute or convalescent COVID-19. Both conserved end residues are trimmed from each CDR3.

TRBV5-1	TRBJ1-4	ASSPPTGTRANEKLF
TRBV5-4	TRBJ2-7	ASSPGTRGSPYEQY
TRBV28	TRBJ2-7	ASSFERELNEQY
TRBV30	TRBJ2-7	AWSVGGNERRQY
TRBV5-1	TRBJ2-7	ASSSSSYEQY
TRBV7-9	TRBJ2-2	ASSPWRGGGNGELF
TRBV19	TRBJ1-2	ASSNRGGFGYT
TRBV10-3	TRBJ1-3	AILGTSGNTIY
TRBV27	TRBJ2-1	ASSVTGYNEQF
TRBV25-1	TRBJ2-3	ASRKTSTDTQY
TRBV9	TRBJ1-3	ASSVDISGNTIY
TRBV11-3	TRBJ2-1	ASSLGQGWLANEQF
TRBV19	TRBJ1-5	ASNGWREASNQPQH
TRBV2	TRBJ1-1	ASGVGSDTEAF
TRBV7-9	TRBJ1-1	ASSSVLGGTEAF
TRBV19	TRBJ2-1	ASSLAGNNEQF
TRBV6-5	TRBJ2-1	ASSSRLAGAHEQF
TRBV28	TRBJ2-7	ASSFPGTGYEQY
TRBV20-1	TRBJ2-7	SAFTSGEQY
TRBV3-1/TRBV3-2	TRBJ1-1	ASSQTGHGDTEAF
TRBV10-1	TRBJ2-1	ASSGGSGSSYNEQF
TRBV6-1	TRBJ1-2	ASSEANRDYGYT
TRBV27	TRBJ2-3	ASSLVRLAGNTQY
TRBV28	TRBJ1-1	ASSPPARPTEAF
TRBV6-5	TRBJ2-7	ASSYSSGQGYYEQY
TRBV6-2/TRBV6-3	TRBJ1-2	ASSMPRTGSDGYT
TRBV10-3	TRBJ1-1	AISESRIGTVNTEAF
TRBV7-2	TRBJ1-3	ASSPDRASTIY
TRBV11-3	TRBJ2-3	ASSNRLADIDTQY
TRBV25-1	TRBJ1-2	ASSDLTSTGYGYT
TRBV11-3	TRBJ2-1	ASNFGTYYNEQF
TRBV5-1	TRBJ2-1	ASSLGLNSYNEQF
TRBV11-2	TRBJ2-5	ASSLVRDWQETQY
TRBV4-1	TRBJ1-6	ASSQEPRTVLSYNSPLH
TRBV28	TRBJ1-2	ASSSSGEEGIYGYT
TRBV10-3	TRBJ2-7	AISATRDSPYEQY
TRBV10-3	TRBJ2-7	AISEEAAVGEQY
TRBV28	TRBJ2-3	ASTSGTGVAVTSTDTQY
TRBV7-2	TRBJ2-1	ASSPQRDSYNEQF
TRBV6-5	TRBJ2-7	ASSYSGASIYEQY
TRBV7-8	TRBJ1-5	ASSPDRGRPISNQPQH
TRBV11-2	TRBJ1-1	ASSSRTGTEAF
TRBV29-1	TRBJ2-1	SVERKPNPYNEQF
TRBV2	TRBJ2-2	ASSGGQRNTGELF
TRBV5-4	TRBJ2-1	ASSMGLAAYNEQF
TRBV9	TRBJ2-7	ASSATGTRDSEQY
TRBV28	TRBJ2-2	ASSLAGFGELF
TRBV7-8	TRBJ1-5	ASSPTDRGNQPQH
TRBV11-2	TRBJ2-1	ASSPRGQGGRNEQF
TRBV28	TRBJ1-1	ASSLDSSTAF